A single sample is the source of the 8 T cell receptor beta chains below, sequenced in a study of blood T cell repertoires in COVID-19. Method: immunoSEQ multiplex PCR; TCRdb's copy keeps in-frame clones and lacks some. The sample records 200,000 to 250,000 clones, over 75% being singletons. Input material: peripheral blood. The receptors derive from a man aged 50 to 60 with COVID-19, enrolled during active disease.

This clone was counted only a few times. This CDR3 reads CASSDWDSIHIQYF. For the CDR3, the DNA is TGTGCCAGCAGTGACTGGGACTCGATACACATTCAGTACTTC. The chain has TRBV6-4 and TRBJ2-4; possibly TRBD2 for D (6 bases). The V and J ends lost 1 base and 8 bases respectively, with 12 bases between them. The CDR3 has 14 residues. The germline V gene encodes CDR1 MRHNA and CDR2 SNTAGT.

V gene TRBV7-9 combines with J gene TRBJ2-7; 12 nucleotides match TRBD2. After removal of 5 bases from V and 4 bases from J, the junction contained 6 bases not matched to a gene. Germline V lookup: CDR1 SEHNR, CDR2 FQNEAQ (reference sequence). The CDR3 totals 15 residues. The CDR3 reads CASSHMTSGGYEQYF. In DNA form, the CDR3 reads TGTGCCAGCAGCCACATGACTAGCGGGGGTTACGAGCAGTACTTC.

The CDR3 here is CASSDLAGGIDTQYF. CDR3 coding DNA: TGTGCCAGCAGTGACTTAGCGGGAGGAATAGATACGCAGTATTTT. The rearrangement uses TRBV6-4 and TRBJ2-3, with 10 bases that match TRBD2. Germline CDR1 MRHNA, CDR2 SNTAGT. The CDR3 length is 15 residues. Losses at the gene ends were 1 base for V and 5 bases for J; bases not matched to a gene: 3.

Comments on this clone: Other DNA variants within this sample encode the same CDR3. The chain recombines TRBV7-3 with TRBJ1-1; TRBD1 matches at 7 bases. Trimming removed 5 bases from V and 4 bases from J; junction bases left unmatched: 4. This CDR3 spans 13 amino acids. Germline lookup yields CDR1 SGHTA and CDR2 FQGTGA. DNA for the CDR3: TGTGCCAGCAGCACCCAGGGGGGCACTGAAGCTTTCTTT. This gives the protein CASSTQGGTEAFF. Combining the CDR3 with reference TRBV7-3 and TRBJ1-1 gives the whole variable domain GAGVSQTPSNKVTEKGKYVELRCDPISGHTALYWYRQSLGQGPEFLIYFQGTGAADDSGLPNDRFFAVRPEGSVSTLKIQRTERGDSAVYLCASSTQGGTEAFFGQGTRLTVV.

This clone was counted between two and nine times. This rearrangement joins TRBV6-1 to TRBJ2-7; TRBD2 agrees at 7 bases. Germline trimming cut 3 bases from V and 3 bases from J; bases unmatched to any gene: 11. Germline V gives CDR1 MNHNS, CDR2 SASEGT. CDR3 size: 16 residues. The CDR3 loop is CASSDAGAGDFYEQYF. CDR3 coding DNA: TGTGCCAGCAGTGACGCGGGCGCGGGAGATTTCTACGAGCAGTACTTC.

CDR3 DNA: TGTGCCAGCAGCGACGTAGGGCGGGACACCGGGGAGCTGTTTTTT. As protein: CASSDVGRDTGELFF. V usage is TRBV5-4 and J usage is TRBJ2-2; possibly TRBD2 for D (5 bases). The germline V gene encodes CDR1 SGHNT and CDR2 YYREEE (reference sequence). Between the trimmed V and J ends, which lost 4 bases and 3 bases, there was a span of 13 bases. The CDR3 extends over 15 amino acids.

The J gene is TRBJ2-7, the V gene TRBV5-1, with 9 bases fitting TRBD1. Germline lookup yields CDR1 SGHRS and CDR2 YFSETQ. This CDR3 comprises 17 residues. Trimming at V came to 2 bases and at J to 2 bases, leaving 11 bases not matched to a gene. In nucleotides, the CDR3 is TGCGCCAGCAGCTTTAACTGGGGACAGGGAATAACCTACGAGCAGTACTTC. Its translation is CASSFNWGQGITYEQYF.

The chain is built from TRBV18 and TRBJ1-5, with a weak D call TRBD1 (6 bases). The length of the CDR3 is 16 residues. CDR1 and CDR2 from the germline V gene are KGHSH and LQKENI. The V gene lost 3 bases and the J gene lost 4 bases, with 16 bases spanning the gap. CDR3 sequence (DNA): TGTGCCAGCTCACCCTTAGGGACATTGACTAATCAGCCCCAGCATTTT. Residues: CASSPLGTLTNQPQHF. Using reference TRBV18 and TRBJ1-5 for the parts outside the CDR3, the full variable domain is NAGVMQNPRHLVRRRGQEARLRCSPMKGHSHVYWYRQLPEEGLKFMVYLQKENIIDESGMPKERFSAEFPKEGPSILRIQQVVRGDSAAYFCASSPLGTLTNQPQHFGDGTRLSIL.